Below, 12 T cell receptor beta chains from the same sample are listed, as sequenced in a study of T-cell memory formation after mild COVID-19. TCRdb re-called the 5' RACE reads through MiXCR, storing one row per CDR3 protein. The sample lists fewer than 150,000 distinct CDR3 sequences, about 15% occurring once. Sequenced material: PBMCs or a T cell subset sorted from them (not recorded which). The origin of the receptors is a man aged 18 to 30 who had mild COVID-19 (a few samples of this study predate the infection). Cell type and time point are not known.

This clonotype was seen more than once but under ten times. The chain joins TRBV9 to TRBJ2-7; the match to TRBD1 covers 7 bases. This CDR3 spans 16 amino acids. Germline V CDR1 and CDR2: SGDLS, YYNGEE. J was trimmed by 2 bases and V by 0 bases; bases with no gene match: 8. CDR3 coding DNA: TGTGCCAGCAGCGTAGAGCCGACAGGGTCTGCCTACGAGCAGTACTTC. It specifies CASSVEPTGSAYEQYF.

This clonotype was observed a handful of times. The chain couples TRBV5-1 to TRBJ2-3; no clear D. The germline V gene has CDR1 SGHRS and CDR2 YFSETQ. The V gene lost 0 bases and the J gene lost 1 base, with 6 bases spanning the gap. The CDR3 length is 14 residues. CDR3 sequence (DNA): TGCGCCAGCAGCTTGGTTATGGGCACAGATACGCAGTATTTT. It translates to CASSLVMGTDTQYF.

The sample holds a few counts of this clonotype. The chain's CDR3 is CAISESNKGSYEQYF. CDR3 bases: TGTGCCATCAGTGAGTCGAACAAGGGATCCTACGAGCAGTACTTC. The chain uses TRBV10-3 and TRBJ2-7; D gene uncertain. This CDR3 has 15 residues. CDR1 is ENHRY and CDR2 is SYGVKD in the germline V gene. The V end lost 0 bases, the J end lost 1 base, and 10 bases lay between the germline ends.

The V and J genes are TRBV7-9 and TRBJ1-4, with D unclear. V lost 5 bases to trimming and J lost 5 bases, with 12 bases between them. Per germline, CDR1 SEHNR and CDR2 FQNEAQ (reference sequence). The CDR3 is made up of 14 amino acids. In DNA, the CDR3 is TGTGCCAGCAGCCGCCCCACGGAAAATGAAAAACTGTTTTTT. Encoded protein: CASSRPTENEKLFF.

This chain links TRBV7-3 with TRBJ2-5; a weak D match, TRBD1 (5 bases). From germline, CDR1 is SGHTA and CDR2 FQGTGA. The CDR3 covers 13 residues. V was clipped by 1 base and J by 2 bases, with 5 bases between them. The CDR3 loop reads CASSLNRQETQYF. The CDR3 DNA reads TGTGCCAGCAGCTTAAACAGGCAAGAGACCCAGTACTTC.

The chain is built from TRBV11-2 and TRBJ2-1; maybe TRBD2 (6 bases). Trimming pared 5 bases from V and 9 bases from J, leaving 14 bases between. This CDR3 has 13 residues. Germline values: CDR1 SGHAT, CDR2 FQNNGV. The CDR3, as DNA: TGTGCCAGCAGCCCGGGACTTGGGGTTGAGCAGTTCTTC. It specifies CASSPGLGVEQFF.

The genes are TRBV7-9 and TRBJ2-4; D tentatively reads TRBD1 or TRBD2 (6 bases each). V lost 3 bases, J lost 4 bases, and 19 bases lay in between. Germline V gene sequence: CDR1 SEHNR, CDR2 FQNEAQ (reference sequence). The CDR3 contains 17 residues. DNA for the CDR3: TGTGCCAGCAGCTTGGAACCGGGACAAGGGGGGAAAAACATTCAGTACTTC. Encoded protein: CASSLEPGQGGKNIQYF.

This clonotype was found a few times. The chain uses TRBV20-1 and TRBJ2-5; 8 nucleotides agree with TRBD1. The CDR3 is 14 amino acids. Trimming took 5 bases from V and 2 from J; bases not matched to a gene: 7. The germline gives CDR1 DFQATT, CDR2 SNEGSKA (reference sequence). The CDR3 DNA reads TGCAGTGCTCACGACAGGGGAGGACAAGAGACCCAGTACTTC. Translation gives CSAHDRGGQETQYF.

The chain combines TRBV12-3 or TRBV12-4 with TRBJ2-5; tentatively, D is TRBD1 or TRBD2 (5 bases each). V lost 8 bases to trimming and J lost 1 base, with 11 bases between them. The CDR3 loop spans 13 amino acids. The CDR3 sequence is CASRRGAQETQYF. Written as DNA, the CDR3 is TGTGCCAGCCGAAGAGGGGCCCAAGAGACCCAGTACTTC.

The chain carries TRBV7-9 and TRBJ2-1, with D tentatively TRBD1 (5 bases). CDR1 and CDR2 from the germline V gene are SEHNR and FQNEAQ (reference sequence). The V end lost 5 bases, the J end lost 8 bases, and 13 bases lay between the germline ends. The CDR3 has 13 amino acids. CDR3: CASSDTGYDEQFF. The CDR3 DNA follows: TGTGCCAGCAGCGACACAGGTTACGATGAGCAGTTCTTC.

This clonotype showed up many times. The chain is built from TRBV7-2 and TRBJ2-3, with no clear D. CDR3 length equals 13 residues. V was shortened by 5 bases and J by 4 bases, with 10 bases between the two germline ends. The germline CDR1 and CDR2 sequences are SGHTA and FQGNSA. The CDR3 sequence is CASSTQASDTQYF. The CDR3 DNA follows: TGTGCCAGCAGCACGCAGGCTTCAGATACGCAGTATTTT.

This clonotype appeared a few times. The chain carries TRBV18 and TRBJ2-2; D gene unclear. Trimming cost V 2 bases and J 3 bases, with 7 bases left between them. This CDR3 has 14 residues. Per the germline V gene, CDR1 is KGHSH and CDR2 is LQKENI. Here the CDR3 DNA reads TGTGCCAGCTCACCAGGACGGGACACCGGGGAGCTGTTTTTT. It translates to CASSPGRDTGELFF. Complete variable domain (other parts from reference TRBV18 and TRBJ2-2): NAGVMQNPRHLVRRRGQEARLRCSPMKGHSHVYWYRQLPEEGLKFMVYLQKENIIDESGMPKERFSAEFPKEGPSILRIQQVVRGDSAAYFCASSPGRDTGELFFGEGSRLTVL.